This TCR beta chain came from a study of T cells in Graves' hyperthyroidism and ophthalmopathy. Points from the study as a whole: The majority of expanded thyroid clonotypes above 0.001 also appeared in blood.

Germline loops: CDR1 MNHEY, CDR2 SVGEGT. The CDR3 totals 18 residues. Germline trimming cut 6 bases from V and 4 bases from J; bases unmatched to any gene: 11. Comments on this clonotype: The antigen is undetermined.

From RNA transcripts, TCR beta CDR3 regions were amplified. First-round RT-PCR of the TCR CDR3 relied on the HTBI primer set. MiXCR was run by TCRdb on the multiplex PCR reads, yielding one entry per CDR3 protein. The repertoire holds around 200,000 distinct CDR3 sequences, with 18% as singletons. An absence of ophthalmopathy progression within 18 months meant stable Graves' hyperthyroidism. Patients having uncontrolled infection, another autoimmune disease, pregnancy or lactation were not included. Extraction of PBMCs used roughly 9.6 ml of fresh peripheral blood. The chain recombines TRBV6-2 or TRBV6-3 with TRBJ2-6, with TRBD2 matching 11 bases. This TCR was sampled from a man aged 35 to 55 with Graves' hyperthyroidism. Sequencing was carried out using blood. DNA for the CDR3: TGTGCCAGCAGCCCCGCTAGCGGGGGGCCGCCCGGGGCCAACGTCCTGACTTTC. Translated, it gives CASSPASGGPPGANVLTF.